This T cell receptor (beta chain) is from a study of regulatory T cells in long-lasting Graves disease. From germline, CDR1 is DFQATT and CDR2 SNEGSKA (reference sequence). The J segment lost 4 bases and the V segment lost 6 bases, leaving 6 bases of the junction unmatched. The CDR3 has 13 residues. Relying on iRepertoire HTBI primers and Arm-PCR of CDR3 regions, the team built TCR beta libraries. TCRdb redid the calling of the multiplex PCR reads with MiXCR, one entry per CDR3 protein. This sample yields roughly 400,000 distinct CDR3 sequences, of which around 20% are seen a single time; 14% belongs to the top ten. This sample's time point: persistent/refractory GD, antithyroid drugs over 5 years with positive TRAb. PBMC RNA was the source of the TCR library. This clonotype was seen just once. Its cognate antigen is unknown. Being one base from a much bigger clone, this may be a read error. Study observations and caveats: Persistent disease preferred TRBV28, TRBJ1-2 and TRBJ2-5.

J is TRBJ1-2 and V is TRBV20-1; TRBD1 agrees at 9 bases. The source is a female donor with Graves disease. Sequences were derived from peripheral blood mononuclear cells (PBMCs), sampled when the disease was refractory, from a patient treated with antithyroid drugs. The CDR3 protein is CSAADRGAYGYTF. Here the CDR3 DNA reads TGCAGTGCCGCGGACAGGGGAGCCTATGGCTACACCTTC.